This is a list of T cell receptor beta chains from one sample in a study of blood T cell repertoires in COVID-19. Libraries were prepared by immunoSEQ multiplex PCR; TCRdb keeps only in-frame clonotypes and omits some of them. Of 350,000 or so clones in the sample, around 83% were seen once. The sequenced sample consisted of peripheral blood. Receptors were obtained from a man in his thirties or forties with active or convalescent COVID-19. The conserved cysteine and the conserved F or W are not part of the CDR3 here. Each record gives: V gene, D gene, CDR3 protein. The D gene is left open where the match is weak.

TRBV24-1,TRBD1,ATGPGGNYGYT
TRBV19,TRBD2,ASSLTSGRFSGANVLT
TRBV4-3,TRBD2,ASSQENSGATYYYEQY
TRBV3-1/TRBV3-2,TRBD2,ASSQDVGRGAGFETQY
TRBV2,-,ASKRSYNSPLH
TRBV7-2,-,ASSPHTNTGELF
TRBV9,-,ASSVGPGSNTEAF
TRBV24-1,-,ATGAPNQPQH
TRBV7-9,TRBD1,ATTRVGQGAHSYGYT
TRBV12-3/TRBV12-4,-,ASSPGYQETQY
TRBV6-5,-,ASSRLPAGEQY
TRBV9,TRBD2,ASSVVAGGPYEQY
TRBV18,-,ASSPDSDQPQH
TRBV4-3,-,ASSPAWRGGSTGELF
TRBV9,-,ASSFSSYEQY
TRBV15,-,ATSRDQGARAGQPQH
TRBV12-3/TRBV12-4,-,ASSIEGAIGYT
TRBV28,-,ASKWSRAGSYEQY
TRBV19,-,ASSQNFQQETQY
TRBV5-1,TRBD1,ASSLAGQGRSPLH
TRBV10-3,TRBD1,AISESGQGAGELF
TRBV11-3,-,ASSWATIAPLH
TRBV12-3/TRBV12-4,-,ASSFLLVEAF
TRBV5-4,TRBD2,ASSSGTSGIYEQY
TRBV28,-,ASSLPWGRTLYEQY
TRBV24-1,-,ATSTGLSYEQY
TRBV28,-,ASSYGGVTEAF
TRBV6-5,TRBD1,ASRSQGGTGELF
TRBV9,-,ASSVGTGVNTGELF
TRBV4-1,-,ASSFSRGSGDEAF
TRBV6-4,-,ASSDSFRSNTGELF
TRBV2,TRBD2,ANSGLAGLSDEQY
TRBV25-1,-,ASSEIGRGFNQPQH
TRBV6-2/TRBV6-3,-,ASSYYPEAGPFYEQY
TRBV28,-,ASRTLQSNYGYT
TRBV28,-,ASSPGGTDTQY
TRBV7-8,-,ASSAMGQASGNTIY
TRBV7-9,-,ASSRSLSSYGYT
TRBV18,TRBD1,ASSPGDFGTGTQTQY
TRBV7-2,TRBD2,ASSLLAGAGGSYNEQF
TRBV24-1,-,ATSDNRVGNEQF